This TCR beta chain derives from a study of TIL therapy for anti-PD-1-resistant metastatic lung cancer. The germline gives CDR1 SEHNR, CDR2 FQNEAQ (reference sequence). The length of the CDR3 is 12 residues. V was clipped by 3 bases and J by 5 bases, with 4 bases between them. The libraries were made with immunoSEQ v3. The table came from immunoSEQ multiplex PCR; TCRdb's copy has only in-frame clones and leaves some out. Of about 52,000 clones listed, about 80% are singletons. Time point reported: pre-treatment sample, taken before nivolumab and TIL therapy. The sequenced sample was blood, obtained at baseline. This chain connects TRBV7-9 to TRBJ2-2; D ambiguous. The source is a woman aged 30 to 85 with non-small cell lung cancer. This CDR3 is CASSFQTGELFF. For the CDR3, the DNA is TGTGCCAGCAGCTTCCAAACCGGGGAGCTGTTTTTT.